The TCR beta chain described here comes from a study of regulatory T cells in long-lasting Graves disease. This clonotype has more than one count but fewer than ten. Time point here: persistent/refractory GD, antithyroid drugs over 5 years with positive TRAb. After RNA was extracted from PBMCs, the TCR library was made from it. Combining iRepertoire HTBI primers with Arm-PCR of CDR3 regions, the authors built TCR beta libraries. TCRdb reanalysed the multiplex PCR reads using MiXCR and keeps one entry per CDR3 protein. The sample shows about half a million distinct CDR3 sequences, approximately 22% of them seen only once. The CDR3 has 13 residues. V was clipped by 1 base and J by 4 bases, with 7 bases between them. The germline V gene encodes CDR1 KGHSH and CDR2 LQKENI.

The J gene is TRBJ2-5, the V gene TRBV18, with D unresolved. Sequencing was performed on peripheral blood mononuclear cells (PBMCs), taken when the disease was refractory, from a patient treated with antithyroid drugs. The sequence came from a female donor with Graves disease. In DNA, the CDR3 is TGTGCCAGCTCACCACGTCAGCGAGAGACCCAGTACTTC. Protein product: CASSPRQRETQYF. The full variable domain, with the rest looked up from reference TRBV18 and TRBJ2-5, is NAGVMQNPRHLVRRRGQEARLRCSPMKGHSHVYWYRQLPEEGLKFMVYLQKENIIDESGMPKERFSAEFPKEGPSILRIQQVVRGDSAAYFCASSPRQRETQYFGPGTRLLVL.